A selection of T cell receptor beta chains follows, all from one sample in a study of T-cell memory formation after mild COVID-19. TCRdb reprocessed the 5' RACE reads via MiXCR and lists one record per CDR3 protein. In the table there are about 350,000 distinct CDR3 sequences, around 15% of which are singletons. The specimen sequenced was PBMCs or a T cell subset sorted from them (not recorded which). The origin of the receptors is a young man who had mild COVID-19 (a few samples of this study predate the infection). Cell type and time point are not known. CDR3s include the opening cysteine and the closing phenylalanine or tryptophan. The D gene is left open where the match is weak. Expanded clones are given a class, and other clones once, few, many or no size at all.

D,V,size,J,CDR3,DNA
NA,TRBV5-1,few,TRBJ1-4,CASSLATATNEKLFF,TGCGCCAGCAGCTTGGCAACGGCAACTAATGAAAAACTGTTTTTT
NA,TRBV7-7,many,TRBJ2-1,CASSTLRGAEINEQFF,TGTGCCAGCAGCACACTCCGGGGGGCCGAAATCAATGAGCAGTTCTTC
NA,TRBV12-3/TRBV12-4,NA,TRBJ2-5,CASSPVGPETQYF,TGTGCCAGCAGCCCGGTGGGGCCAGAGACCCAGTACTTC
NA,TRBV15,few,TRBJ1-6,CATSRRGMSSYNSPLHF,TGTGCCACCAGCAGACGTGGCATGAGCTCCTATAATTCACCCCTCCACTTT
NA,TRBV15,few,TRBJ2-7,CATSRDRGRAYEQYF,TGTGCCACCAGCAGAGATCGGGGCAGAGCCTACGAGCAGTACTTC
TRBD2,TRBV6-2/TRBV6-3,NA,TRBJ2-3,CASSNRLAGGTDTQYF,TGTGCCAGCAGCAACCGACTAGCGGGGGGTACAGATACGCAGTATTTT
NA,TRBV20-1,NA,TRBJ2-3,CSARDRRRGWDTQYF,TGCAGTGCTAGAGATCGGCGAAGGGGGTGGGATACGCAGTATTTT
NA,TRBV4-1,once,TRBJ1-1,CASSQVTGMNTEAFF,TGCGCCAGCAGCCAAGTAACAGGAATGAACACTGAAGCTTTCTTT
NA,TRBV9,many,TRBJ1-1,CASSETFGGTEAFF,TGTGCCAGCAGCGAGACCTTTGGTGGCACTGAAGCTTTCTTT
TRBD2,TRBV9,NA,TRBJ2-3,CASSVSAGRGDTQYF,TGTGCCAGCAGCGTGTCTGCGGGGAGGGGAGATACGCAGTATTTT
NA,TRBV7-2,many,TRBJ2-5,CASSTRRDLRVETQYF,TGTGCCAGCAGCACGCGCCGGGACTTGAGGGTGGAGACCCAGTACTTC
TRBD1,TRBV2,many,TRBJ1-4,CASGGQGAEKLFF,TGTGCCAGTGGAGGGCAGGGGGCTGAAAAACTGTTTTTT
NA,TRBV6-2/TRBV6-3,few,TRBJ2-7,CASSSWVTSAEQYF,TGTGCCAGCAGTTCTTGGGTGACTAGTGCCGAGCAGTACTTC
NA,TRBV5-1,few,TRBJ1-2,CASSLGVAGNGYTF,TGCGCCAGCAGCTTGGGGGTTGCGGGGAATGGCTACACCTTC
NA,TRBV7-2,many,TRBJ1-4,CASSLMEGGEKLFF,TGTGCCAGCAGCTTAATGGAGGGAGGAGAAAAACTGTTTTTT
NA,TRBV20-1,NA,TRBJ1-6,CSARDLQAEGSPLHF,TGCAGTGCTAGAGATCTCCAGGCGGAGGGTTCACCCCTCCACTTT
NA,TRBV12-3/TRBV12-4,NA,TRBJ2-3,CASGGGRTDTQYF,TGTGCCAGCGGGGGCGGCCGCACAGATACGCAGTATTTT
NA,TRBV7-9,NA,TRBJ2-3,CASILSGPSDTQYF,TGTGCCAGCATCCTTAGTGGTCCTTCAGATACGCAGTATTTT
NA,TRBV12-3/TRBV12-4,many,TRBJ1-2,CASSLTITGYTF,TGTGCCAGCAGTTTAACGATCACTGGCTACACCTTC
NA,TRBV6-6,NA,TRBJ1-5,CASSTLGGAHQTQHF,TGTGCCAGCAGTACCCTAGGGGGGGCCCATCAGACCCAGCATTTT
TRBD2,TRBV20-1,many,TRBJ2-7,CSAREGDLYEQYF,TGCAGTGCCCGGGAGGGGGACCTATACGAGCAGTACTTC
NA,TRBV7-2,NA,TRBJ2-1,CASSLALRRHEQFF,TGTGCCAGCAGCTTAGCGCTCCGGAGGCATGAGCAGTTCTTC
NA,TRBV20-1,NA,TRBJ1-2,CSARDYQDCF,TGCAGTGCTAGAGATTACCAGGACTGCTTC
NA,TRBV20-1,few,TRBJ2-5,CSARLTGDKETQYF,TGCAGTGCTAGACTGACGGGGGATAAAGAGACCCAGTACTTC
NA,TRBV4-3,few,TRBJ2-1,CASSMGGGVSNEQFF,TGCGCCAGCAGCATGGGCGGCGGGGTGAGCAATGAGCAGTTCTTC
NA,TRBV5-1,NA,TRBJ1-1,CASSLVPQFGANTEAFF,TGCGCCAGCAGCTTGGTTCCCCAGTTCGGGGCGAACACTGAAGCTTTCTTT
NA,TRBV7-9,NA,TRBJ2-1,CASSEARVSYNEQFF,TGTGCCAGCAGCGAGGCTCGGGTCTCCTACAATGAGCAGTTCTTC
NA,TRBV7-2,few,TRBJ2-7,CASSVGRDEQYF,TGTGCCAGCAGCGTAGGAAGGGACGAGCAGTACTTC
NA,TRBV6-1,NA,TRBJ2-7,CASSEAFATEQYF,TGTGCCAGCAGTGAAGCGTTTGCGACCGAGCAGTACTTC
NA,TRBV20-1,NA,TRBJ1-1,CSAGGSMNTEAFF,TGCAGTGCCGGGGGGAGTATGAACACTGAAGCTTTCTTT
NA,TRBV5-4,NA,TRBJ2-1,CASSLTQGIYNEQFF,TGTGCCAGCAGCTTAACGCAGGGGATCTACAATGAGCAGTTCTTC
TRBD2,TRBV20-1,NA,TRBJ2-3,CSAQRGGLADTQYF,TGCAGTGCTCAGCGGGGGGGCCTTGCAGATACGCAGTATTTT
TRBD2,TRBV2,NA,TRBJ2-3,CASNFGGSTDTQYF,TGTGCCAGCAATTTCGGGGGGTCCACAGATACGCAGTATTTT
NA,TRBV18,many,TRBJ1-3,CASSPEQGSGNTIYF,TGTGCCAGCTCACCTGAACAGGGCTCTGGAAACACCATATATTTT
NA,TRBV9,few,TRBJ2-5,CASSALAGYETQYF,TGTGCCAGCAGCGCACTAGCCGGGTATGAGACCCAGTACTTC
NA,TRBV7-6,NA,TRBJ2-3,CASRGPGEGDTQYF,TGTGCCAGCAGGGGCCCAGGGGAGGGAGATACGCAGTATTTT
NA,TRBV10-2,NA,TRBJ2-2,CASSESERAMNTGELFF,TGCGCCAGCAGTGAGTCTGAGAGGGCTATGAACACCGGGGAGCTGTTTTTT
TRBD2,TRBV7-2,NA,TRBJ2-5,CASSLELAEETQYF,TGTGCCAGCAGCTTAGAACTAGCGGAAGAGACCCAGTACTTC
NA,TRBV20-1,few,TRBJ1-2,CSATSNNYGYTF,TGCAGTGCTACCTCGAACAACTATGGCTACACCTTC
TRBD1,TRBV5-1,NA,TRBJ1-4,CASRSGTVYEKLFF,TGCGCCAGCAGGTCCGGGACAGTGTATGAAAAACTGTTTTTT
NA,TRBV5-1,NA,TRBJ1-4,CASRFGDEKLFF,TGCGCCAGCAGGTTCGGAGATGAAAAACTGTTTTTT
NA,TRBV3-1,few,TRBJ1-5,CASSPGGGYNQPQHF,TGTGCCAGCAGCCCCGGGGGGGGATACAATCAGCCCCAGCATTTT
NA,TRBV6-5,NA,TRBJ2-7,CASKSPGTDPYEQYF,TGTGCCAGCAAATCCCCAGGGACCGATCCCTACGAGCAGTACTTC
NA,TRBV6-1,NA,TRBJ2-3,CASGGLGADTQYF,TGTGCCAGCGGGGGGCTAGGCGCAGATACGCAGTATTTT
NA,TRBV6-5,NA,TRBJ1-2,CASSLASGAYGYTF,TGTGCCAGCAGTCTAGCCTCAGGGGCGTATGGCTACACCTTC
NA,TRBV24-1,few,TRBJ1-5,CATSPTGWGNQPQHF,TGTGCCACCAGTCCTACAGGGTGGGGGAATCAGCCCCAGCATTTT